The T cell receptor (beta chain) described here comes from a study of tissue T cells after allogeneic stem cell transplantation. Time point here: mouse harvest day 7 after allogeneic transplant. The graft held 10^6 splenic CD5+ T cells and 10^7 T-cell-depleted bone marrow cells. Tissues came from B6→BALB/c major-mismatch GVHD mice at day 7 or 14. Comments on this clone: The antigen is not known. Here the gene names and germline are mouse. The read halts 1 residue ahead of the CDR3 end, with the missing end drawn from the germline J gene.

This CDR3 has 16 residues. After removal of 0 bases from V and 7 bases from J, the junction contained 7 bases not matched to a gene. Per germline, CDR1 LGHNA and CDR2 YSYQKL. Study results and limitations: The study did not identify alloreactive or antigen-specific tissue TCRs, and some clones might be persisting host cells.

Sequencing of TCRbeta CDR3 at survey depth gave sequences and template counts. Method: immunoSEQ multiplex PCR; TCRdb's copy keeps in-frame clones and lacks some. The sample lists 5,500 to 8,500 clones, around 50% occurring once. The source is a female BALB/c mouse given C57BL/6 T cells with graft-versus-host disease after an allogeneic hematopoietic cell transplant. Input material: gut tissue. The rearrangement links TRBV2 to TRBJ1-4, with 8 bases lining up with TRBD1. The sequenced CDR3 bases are TGTGCCAGCAGCCAAGAAGGAGGACAGGGTTCCGAAAGATTATTT. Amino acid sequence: CASSQEGGQGSERLF. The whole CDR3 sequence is CASSQEGGQGSERLFF.